Listed here is a single TCR beta chain. The CDR3 is 13 residues long. Trimming cost V 8 bases and J 0 bases, with 11 bases left between them. Germline values: CDR1 MNHEY, CDR2 SVGAGI. This entry comes from a study of human T cells and chemical hapten exposure. TCRdb re-called the RACE reads through MiXCR, storing one row per CDR3 protein. The sample includes about 76,000 distinct CDR3 sequences, approximately 12% of them seen just once. Time point in this sample: patch test 3, about 24 weeks after DPC sensitization. Noted treatment: therapeutic diphenylcyclopropenone sensitization with weekly scalp DPC.

The sequences come from whole blood, collected in connection with sensitization to the hapten diphenylcyclopropenone (DPC). This TCR was sampled from a woman in her forties or fifties with alopecia areata. Some clones in this sample may be carry-over from other donors' samples. The chain joins TRBV6-5 to TRBJ2-7; no clear D gene. This CDR3 is CASGRGPSYEQYF. The DNA for the CDR3 is TGTGCCAGCGGACGAGGCCCCTCCTACGAGCAGTACTTC.